A selection of T cell receptor beta chains follows, all from one sample in a study of T cell responses to AZD1222 COVID-19 vaccine. Generated by immunoSEQ multiplex PCR, the TCRdb table keeps only in-frame clones and is missing some. The repertoire holds tens of thousands of clones, with approximately 90% as singletons. The sample here was peripheral blood, taken on day 0 of AZD1222 vaccination. These receptors all come from an adult in good health. The CDR3 runs from the conserved cysteine through the conserved F or W. The D gene is left open where the match is weak. Some rows have no size entry. The others give once, few or many, or a class for an expanded clone.

CDR3aa: CASSYSGDGRAQYF; CDR3nt: TGTGCCAGCAGTTACTCGGGGGACGGTAGGGCCCAGTACTTC; abundance: few; j_gene: TRBJ2-5; v_gene: TRBV6-6; d_gene: NA
CDR3aa: CASSRSGTYNEKLFF; CDR3nt: TGCGCCAGCAGCCGTAGCGGGACCTATAATGAAAAACTGTTTTTT; abundance: NA; j_gene: TRBJ1-4; v_gene: TRBV4-1; d_gene: NA
CDR3aa: CASSLPTYEQYF; CDR3nt: TGTGCCAGCAGCTTACCAACCTACGAGCAGTACTTC; abundance: NA; j_gene: TRBJ2-7; v_gene: TRBV7-2; d_gene: NA
CDR3aa: CASSLVAGDEQYF; CDR3nt: TGTGCCAGCTCCCTTGTGGCGGGGGACGAGCAGTACTTC; abundance: NA; j_gene: TRBJ2-7; v_gene: TRBV6-5; d_gene: TRBD2
CDR3aa: CASSSERANEKLFF; CDR3nt: TGTGCCAGCAGTTCGGAACGGGCTAATGAAAAACTGTTTTTT; abundance: NA; j_gene: TRBJ1-4; v_gene: TRBV7-2; d_gene: NA
CDR3aa: CAIRGLETQYF; CDR3nt: TGTGCCATCAGGGGGCTCGAGACCCAGTACTTC; abundance: NA; j_gene: TRBJ2-5; v_gene: TRBV10-3; d_gene: NA
CDR3aa: CASSESGQNSNQPQHF; CDR3nt: TGTGCCAGCAGTGAATCCGGACAAAATAGCAATCAGCCCCAGCATTTT; abundance: NA; j_gene: TRBJ1-5; v_gene: TRBV6-1; d_gene: NA
CDR3aa: CASSASFRGRVGYTF; CDR3nt: TGTGCCAGCAGTGCCTCGTTTAGGGGGCGGGTTGGCTACACCTTC; abundance: NA; j_gene: TRBJ1-2; v_gene: TRBV2; d_gene: TRBD1
CDR3aa: CASSSGGYEQFF; CDR3nt: TGTGCCAGCAGTTCGGGCGGTTACGAGCAGTTCTTC; abundance: NA; j_gene: TRBJ2-1; v_gene: TRBV27; d_gene: NA
CDR3aa: CATGGALSTEAFF; CDR3nt: TGTGCCACAGGGGGGGCCCTGAGCACTGAAGCTTTCTTT; abundance: NA; j_gene: TRBJ1-1; v_gene: TRBV3-1/TRBV3-2; d_gene: TRBD1
CDR3aa: CASSLLSGEFGNTIYF; CDR3nt: TGCGCCAGCAGCCTCTTATCTGGGGAATTCGGAAACACCATATATTTT; abundance: NA; j_gene: TRBJ1-3; v_gene: TRBV4-3; d_gene: NA
CDR3aa: CASSLREGWNSPLHF; CDR3nt: TGTGCCAGCAGCTTAAGGGAGGGGTGGAATTCACCCCTCCACTTT; abundance: NA; j_gene: TRBJ1-6; v_gene: TRBV7-2; d_gene: NA
CDR3aa: CASSPVRDHYGYTF; CDR3nt: TGTGCCAGCAGTCCAGTCAGGGACCACTATGGCTACACCTTC; abundance: NA; j_gene: TRBJ1-2; v_gene: TRBV7-8; d_gene: NA
CDR3aa: CASSVQVYGYTF; CDR3nt: TGTGCCAGCAGTGTACAGGTCTATGGCTACACCTTC; abundance: NA; j_gene: TRBJ1-2; v_gene: TRBV2; d_gene: NA
CDR3aa: CASSPRGREAEAFF; CDR3nt: TGTGCCAGCAGTCCCCGGGGCCGTGAGGCTGAAGCTTTCTTT; abundance: NA; j_gene: TRBJ1-1; v_gene: TRBV25-1; d_gene: NA
CDR3aa: CASSPPGQGTSGANVLTF; CDR3nt: TGTGCCAGCAGCCCCCCGGGACAGGGGACCTCTGGGGCCAACGTCCTGACTTTC; abundance: once; j_gene: TRBJ2-6; v_gene: TRBV7-8; d_gene: TRBD1
CDR3aa: CASSFNEKLFF; CDR3nt: TGTGCCAGCAGTTTTAACGAAAAACTGTTTTTT; abundance: NA; j_gene: TRBJ1-4; v_gene: TRBV28; d_gene: NA
CDR3aa: CASSQDWRTARGNSPLHF; CDR3nt: TGTGCCAGCAGCCAAGATTGGAGGACGGCCCGAGGAAATTCACCCCTCCACTTT; abundance: NA; j_gene: TRBJ1-6; v_gene: TRBV14; d_gene: NA
CDR3aa: CASSLRGINEQFF; CDR3nt: TGTGCCAGCAGCTTGAGGGGCATCAATGAGCAGTTCTTC; abundance: NA; j_gene: TRBJ2-1; v_gene: TRBV11-3; d_gene: NA
CDR3aa: CASSTTGGVDNEQFF; CDR3nt: TGTGCCAGCAGCACAACCGGGGGAGTGGACAATGAGCAGTTCTTC; abundance: NA; j_gene: TRBJ2-1; v_gene: TRBV5-5; d_gene: NA
CDR3aa: CASRRRDRGGGYTF; CDR3nt: TGTGCAAGTCGGCGAAGGGACAGGGGGGGTGGCTACACCTTC; abundance: NA; j_gene: TRBJ1-2; v_gene: TRBV12-2; d_gene: NA
CDR3aa: CASSSQGAGNTIYF; CDR3nt: TGTGCCAGCAGCTCACAGGGGGCTGGAAACACCATATATTTT; abundance: NA; j_gene: TRBJ1-3; v_gene: TRBV5-4; d_gene: TRBD1
CDR3aa: CASSDSRQRNEKLFF; CDR3nt: TGTGCCAGCAGTGATTCGAGACAGAGGAATGAAAAACTGTTTTTT; abundance: NA; j_gene: TRBJ1-4; v_gene: TRBV2; d_gene: NA
CDR3aa: CASRGVSSYNEQFF; CDR3nt: TGTGCCAGCAGGGGAGTGAGCTCCTACAATGAGCAGTTCTTC; abundance: NA; j_gene: TRBJ2-1; v_gene: TRBV7-2; d_gene: NA
CDR3aa: CASSLGQGHNEQFF; CDR3nt: TGTGCCAGCAGCTTAGGACAGGGACACAATGAGCAGTTCTTC; abundance: NA; j_gene: TRBJ2-1; v_gene: TRBV7-9; d_gene: TRBD1
CDR3aa: CASSLDGTNYGYTF; CDR3nt: TGTGCCAGCAGTTTGGACGGAACTAACTATGGCTACACCTTC; abundance: NA; j_gene: TRBJ1-2; v_gene: TRBV6-2/TRBV6-3; d_gene: NA
CDR3aa: CASSQGGLGAGEQYF; CDR3nt: TGTGCCAGCAGCCAAGGCGGACTAGGGGCGGGCGAGCAGTACTTC; abundance: NA; j_gene: TRBJ2-7; v_gene: TRBV3-1/TRBV3-2; d_gene: TRBD2
CDR3aa: CATSDSDLSYEQYF; CDR3nt: TGTGCCACCAGTGACTCGGACCTCTCCTACGAGCAGTACTTC; abundance: NA; j_gene: TRBJ2-7; v_gene: TRBV24-1; d_gene: NA
CDR3aa: CASSYEGFAAYEQYF; CDR3nt: TGTGCCAGCAGTTACGAGGGTTTTGCGGCCTACGAGCAGTACTTC; abundance: few; j_gene: TRBJ2-7; v_gene: TRBV28; d_gene: NA
CDR3aa: CASSTPARDMNTEAFF; CDR3nt: TGTGCCAGCAGCACCCCCGCCAGGGACATGAACACTGAAGCTTTCTTT; abundance: NA; j_gene: TRBJ1-1; v_gene: TRBV28; d_gene: NA
CDR3aa: CASKRGSPITGELFF; CDR3nt: TGTGCCAGCAAAAGGGGATCTCCCATCACCGGGGAGCTGTTTTTT; abundance: NA; j_gene: TRBJ2-2; v_gene: TRBV2; d_gene: NA
CDR3aa: CASSRQTNYGYTF; CDR3nt: TGTGCCAGCAGCAGACAGACTAACTATGGCTACACCTTC; abundance: NA; j_gene: TRBJ1-2; v_gene: TRBV7-9; d_gene: NA
CDR3aa: CASSISGQTHF; CDR3nt: TGTGCCAGCAGTATATCCGGACAGACGCATTTT; abundance: NA; j_gene: TRBJ1-5; v_gene: TRBV28; d_gene: NA
CDR3aa: CASSYSPGQGYSYEQYF; CDR3nt: TGTGCCAGCAGTTACTCCCCGGGACAGGGTTACTCCTACGAGCAGTACTTC; abundance: few; j_gene: TRBJ2-7; v_gene: TRBV6-2/TRBV6-3; d_gene: TRBD1
CDR3aa: CASSFPRTGDGGYTF; CDR3nt: TGTGCCAGCAGCTTTCCTAGGACAGGGGACGGTGGCTACACCTTC; abundance: NA; j_gene: TRBJ1-2; v_gene: TRBV7-8; d_gene: TRBD1
CDR3aa: CATSDSSGKTEAFF; CDR3nt: TGTGCCACCAGTGATTCGTCAGGGAAAACTGAAGCTTTCTTT; abundance: NA; j_gene: TRBJ1-1; v_gene: TRBV24-1; d_gene: NA
CDR3aa: CASSVAPIVQYNEQFF; CDR3nt: TGTGCCAGCAGCGTAGCTCCTATTGTTCAATACAATGAGCAGTTCTTC; abundance: NA; j_gene: TRBJ2-1; v_gene: TRBV9; d_gene: NA
CDR3aa: CASSELRGSNGYTF; CDR3nt: TGTGCCAGCAGTGAACTGAGGGGAAGCAATGGCTACACCTTC; abundance: NA; j_gene: TRBJ1-2; v_gene: TRBV6-1; d_gene: NA
CDR3aa: CASSLGGGEQFF; CDR3nt: TGTGCCAGCAGCTTAGGGGGTGGGGAGCAGTTCTTC; abundance: NA; j_gene: TRBJ2-1; v_gene: TRBV11-2; d_gene: NA
CDR3aa: CASSQEGARGYTF; CDR3nt: TGTGCCAGCAGCCAAGAGGGGGCGCGTGGCTACACCTTC; abundance: NA; j_gene: TRBJ1-2; v_gene: TRBV3-1/TRBV3-2; d_gene: NA
CDR3aa: CASREAGPTEAFF; CDR3nt: TGTGCCAGCAGGGAAGCAGGGCCCACTGAAGCTTTCTTT; abundance: NA; j_gene: TRBJ1-1; v_gene: TRBV7-8; d_gene: NA
CDR3aa: CASSQDGTGDTGELFF; CDR3nt: TGCGCCAGCAGCCAAGACGGGACAGGGGACACCGGGGAGCTGTTTTTT; abundance: NA; j_gene: TRBJ2-2; v_gene: TRBV4-3; d_gene: TRBD1
CDR3aa: CASRGDSLYGYTF; CDR3nt: TGTGCCAGCAGAGGGGACAGCCTCTATGGCTACACCTTC; abundance: NA; j_gene: TRBJ1-2; v_gene: TRBV2; d_gene: TRBD1
CDR3aa: CASSFRSSYNEQFF; CDR3nt: TGTGCCAGCAGCTTTAGAAGCTCCTACAATGAGCAGTTCTTC; abundance: NA; j_gene: TRBJ2-1; v_gene: TRBV7-9; d_gene: NA
CDR3aa: CSARTNREQFF; CDR3nt: TGCAGTGCCAGGACCAACCGAGAGCAGTTCTTC; abundance: few; j_gene: TRBJ2-1; v_gene: TRBV20-1; d_gene: NA
CDR3aa: CASSSNKLAGGPRQETQYF; CDR3nt: TGTGCCAGCAGTTCAAATAAGCTAGCGGGAGGGCCTAGGCAAGAGACCCAGTACTTC; abundance: NA; j_gene: TRBJ2-5; v_gene: TRBV28; d_gene: TRBD2
CDR3aa: CASSQRRNSPLHF; CDR3nt: TGTGCCAGCAGCCAAAGGAGAAATTCACCCCTCCACTTT; abundance: NA; j_gene: TRBJ1-6; v_gene: TRBV7-8; d_gene: NA
CDR3aa: CASSPGTGGLNTEAFF; CDR3nt: TGTGCCAGCTCACCCGGGACAGGGGGCTTGAACACTGAAGCTTTCTTT; abundance: NA; j_gene: TRBJ1-1; v_gene: TRBV18; d_gene: TRBD1
CDR3aa: CASSPWTAQRVYGYTF; CDR3nt: TGTGCCAGTAGCCCCTGGACAGCCCAGAGGGTGTATGGCTACACCTTC; abundance: NA; j_gene: TRBJ1-2; v_gene: TRBV19; d_gene: NA
CDR3aa: CASSLGGRTNNEQFF; CDR3nt: TGTGCCAGCAGCCTCGGAGGAAGAACCAACAATGAGCAGTTCTTC; abundance: NA; j_gene: TRBJ2-1; v_gene: TRBV7-6; d_gene: NA
CDR3aa: CASSFLPNAYEQYF; CDR3nt: TGTGCCAGCAGCTTTCTACCGAATGCCTACGAGCAGTACTTC; abundance: once; j_gene: TRBJ2-7; v_gene: TRBV11-2; d_gene: NA
CDR3aa: CASSQELPGQGNSPLHF; CDR3nt: TGCGCCAGCAGCCAAGAACTACCCGGACAGGGTAACTCACCCCTCCACTTT; abundance: NA; j_gene: TRBJ1-6; v_gene: TRBV4-3; d_gene: TRBD1
CDR3aa: CASSYGTANYGYTF; CDR3nt: TGTGCCAGCAGCTATGGGACAGCTAACTATGGCTACACCTTC; abundance: NA; j_gene: TRBJ1-2; v_gene: TRBV6-5; d_gene: TRBD1
CDR3aa: CASSIRTSGKGETQYF; CDR3nt: TGTGCCAGCAGCATACGGACTAGCGGGAAGGGGGAGACCCAGTACTTC; abundance: NA; j_gene: TRBJ2-5; v_gene: TRBV14; d_gene: TRBD2
CDR3aa: CASSQGVGTAFYGYTF; CDR3nt: TGCGCCAGCAGCCAGGGGGTCGGGACAGCCTTCTATGGCTACACCTTC; abundance: once; j_gene: TRBJ1-2; v_gene: TRBV4-1; d_gene: TRBD1
CDR3aa: CASSEEGTGYTF; CDR3nt: TGTGCCAGCAGTGAGGAGGGGACGGGCTACACCTTC; abundance: NA; j_gene: TRBJ1-2; v_gene: TRBV2; d_gene: NA
CDR3aa: CASRASGGRTYEQYF; CDR3nt: TGTGCCAGCAGAGCTAGCGGGGGCCGGACCTACGAGCAGTACTTC; abundance: NA; j_gene: TRBJ2-7; v_gene: TRBV3-1/TRBV3-2; d_gene: TRBD2
CDR3aa: CASSPGQEETQYF; CDR3nt: TGTGCCAGCTCACCGGGACAGGAAGAGACCCAGTACTTC; abundance: NA; j_gene: TRBJ2-5; v_gene: TRBV18; d_gene: TRBD1
CDR3aa: CASSPQSSGYGYTF; CDR3nt: TGCGCCAGCAGCCCGCAATCGAGCGGCTATGGCTACACCTTC; abundance: NA; j_gene: TRBJ1-2; v_gene: TRBV5-1; d_gene: NA